Listed below are T cell receptor beta chains from one sample, sequenced in a study of early T cells in non-severe SARS-CoV-2 infection. In TCRdb, the 5' RACE reads were re-called with MiXCR into one record per CDR3 protein. This sample has more than 50,000 distinct CDR3 sequences, with 9.5% to 15% found just once. Specimen: whole blood, collected at baseline. These receptors were taken from an adult who was a healthcare worker with PCR-confirmed SARS-CoV-2 infection or an uninfected control (not recorded which). The CDR3 runs from the conserved cysteine through the conserved F or W.

V	J	CDR3
TRBV11-1	TRBJ2-6	CVSSPGQPGANVLTF
TRBV7-6	TRBJ1-2	CASSPSPGRNYGYTF
TRBV4-3	TRBJ2-3	CASSQTRDWADTQYF
TRBV7-3	TRBJ2-2	CASSPQSPPGELFF
TRBV7-6	TRBJ2-7	CASSPRGGSAHEQYF
TRBV18	TRBJ1-5	CASSPQGLGNQPQHF
TRBV4-2	TRBJ1-3	CASSQDRLSGNTIYF
TRBV24-1	TRBJ2-3	CATSDPTGLAGADTQYF
TRBV7-9	TRBJ2-1	CASSRTGGNEQFF
TRBV28	TRBJ1-6	CASTETGGPYTLHF
TRBV28	TRBJ2-7	CASSPWGQGRAHEQYF
TRBV11-3	TRBJ2-5	CASSLVWGATQYF
TRBV7-6	TRBJ2-1	CASSRSASYYNEQFF
TRBV2	TRBJ2-1	CASSGRTVYNEQFF
TRBV20-1	TRBJ2-5	CSATQNQETQYF
TRBV6-6	TRBJ2-5	CASSYVGQEQETQYF
TRBV18	TRBJ2-4	CASSPGGKNIQYF
TRBV7-2	TRBJ2-1	CASSSAGGRAVIEQFF
TRBV7-6	TRBJ1-4	CASSLGAGYEKLFF
TRBV10-3	TRBJ2-2	CAISEPGYTGELFF
TRBV27	TRBJ2-6	CASSLDISGANVLTF
TRBV19	TRBJ2-1	CASSRTSGSSNEQFF
TRBV11-2	TRBJ1-5	CASSSLGTGAPNQPQHF
TRBV19	TRBJ2-1	CASSVGHNNEQFF
TRBV20-1	TRBJ2-2	CSASKAGAVTGELFF
TRBV18	TRBJ2-1	CASSPLAGGSNEQFF
TRBV7-2	TRBJ2-1	CASSSAPSSYNEQFF
TRBV7-2	TRBJ2-7	CASSSRTSGIAEQYF
TRBV9	TRBJ2-2	CASSGGHRQELFF
TRBV20-1	TRBJ2-7	CSARTVSYEQYF
TRBV12-3/TRBV12-4	TRBJ2-1	CASSAGDVSGSNEQFF
TRBV25-1	TRBJ2-7	CASSGGTSGFSYEQYF
TRBV27	TRBJ1-5	CASSPRGQPQHF
TRBV9	TRBJ1-1	CASSPSYGKGFAAFF
TRBV28	TRBJ1-4	CASVPDDEKLFF
TRBV20-1	TRBJ2-5	CSAQGLAGVETQYF
TRBV21-1	TRBJ2-2	CASSKTPSEKTATGELFF
TRBV5-1	TRBJ1-2	CASSLGDSLYYGYTF
TRBV5-1	TRBJ2-7	CASSLGLAGDSEQYF
TRBV24-1	TRBJ2-3	CATSAPRDRTDTQYF
TRBV14	TRBJ2-2	CASSQLAGVSGELFF
TRBV7-8	TRBJ1-1	CASSLGTGYNTEAFF
TRBV2	TRBJ2-3	CASSAGQATDTQYF
TRBV7-8	TRBJ2-5	CASSWDRSQETQYF